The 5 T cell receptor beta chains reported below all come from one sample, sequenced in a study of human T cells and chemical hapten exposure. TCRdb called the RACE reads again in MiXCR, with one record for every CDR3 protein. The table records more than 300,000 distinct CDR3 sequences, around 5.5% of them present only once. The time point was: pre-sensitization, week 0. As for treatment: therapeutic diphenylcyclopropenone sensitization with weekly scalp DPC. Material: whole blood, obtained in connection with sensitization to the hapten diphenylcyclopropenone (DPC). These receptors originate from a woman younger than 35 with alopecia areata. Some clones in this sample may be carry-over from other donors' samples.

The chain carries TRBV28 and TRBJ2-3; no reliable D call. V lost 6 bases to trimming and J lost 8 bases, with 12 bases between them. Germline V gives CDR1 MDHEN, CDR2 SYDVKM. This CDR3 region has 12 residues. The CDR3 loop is CASRATVGTQYF. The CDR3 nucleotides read TGTGCCAGCAGGGCGACGGTCGGTACGCAGTATTTT.

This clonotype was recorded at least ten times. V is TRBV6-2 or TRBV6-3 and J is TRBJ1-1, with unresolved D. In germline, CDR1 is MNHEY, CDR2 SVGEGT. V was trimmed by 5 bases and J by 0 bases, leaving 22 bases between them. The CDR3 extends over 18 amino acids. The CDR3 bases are TGTGCCAGCAGTCCTCCCACAGATTGGCCTGGAATGAACACTGAAGCTTTCTTT. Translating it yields CASSPPTDWPGMNTEAFF.

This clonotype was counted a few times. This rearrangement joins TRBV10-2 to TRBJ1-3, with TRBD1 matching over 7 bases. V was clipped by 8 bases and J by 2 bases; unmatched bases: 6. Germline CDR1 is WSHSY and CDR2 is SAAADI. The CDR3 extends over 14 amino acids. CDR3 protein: CASQTDRAGNTIYF. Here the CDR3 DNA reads TGCGCCAGCCAAACCGACAGGGCTGGAAACACCATATATTTT.

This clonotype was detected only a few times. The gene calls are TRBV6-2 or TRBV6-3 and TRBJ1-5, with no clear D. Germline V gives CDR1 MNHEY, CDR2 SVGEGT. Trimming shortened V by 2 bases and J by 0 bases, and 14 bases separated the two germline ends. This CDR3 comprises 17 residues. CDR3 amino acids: CASSYKVGVYSNQPQHF. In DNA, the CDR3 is TGTGCCAGCAGTTACAAAGTAGGAGTGTATAGCAATCAGCCCCAGCATTTT.

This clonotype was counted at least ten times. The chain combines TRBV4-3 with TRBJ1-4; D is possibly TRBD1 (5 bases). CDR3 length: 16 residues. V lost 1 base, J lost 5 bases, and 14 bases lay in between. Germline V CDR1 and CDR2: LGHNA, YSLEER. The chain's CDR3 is CASSQGPGRWNEKLFF. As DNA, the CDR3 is TGCGCCAGCAGCCAAGGCCCGGGACGGTGGAATGAAAAACTGTTTTTT.